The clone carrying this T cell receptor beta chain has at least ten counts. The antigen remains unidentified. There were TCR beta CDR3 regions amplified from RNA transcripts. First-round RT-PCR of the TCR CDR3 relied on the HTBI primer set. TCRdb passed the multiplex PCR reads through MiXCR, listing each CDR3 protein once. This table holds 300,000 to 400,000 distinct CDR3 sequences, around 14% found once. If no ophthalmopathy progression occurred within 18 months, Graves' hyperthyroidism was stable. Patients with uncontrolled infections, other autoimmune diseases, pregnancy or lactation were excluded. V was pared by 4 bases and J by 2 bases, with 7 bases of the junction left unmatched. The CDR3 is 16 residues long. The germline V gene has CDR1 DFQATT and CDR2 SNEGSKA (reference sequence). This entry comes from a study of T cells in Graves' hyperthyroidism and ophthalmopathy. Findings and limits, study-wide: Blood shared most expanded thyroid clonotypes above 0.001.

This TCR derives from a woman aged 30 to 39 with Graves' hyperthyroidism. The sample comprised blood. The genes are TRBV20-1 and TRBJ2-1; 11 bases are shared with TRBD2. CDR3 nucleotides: TGCAGTGCTAACCCAAAGACTAGCGGGACCTACAATGAGCAGTTCTTC. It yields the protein CSANPKTSGTYNEQFF.